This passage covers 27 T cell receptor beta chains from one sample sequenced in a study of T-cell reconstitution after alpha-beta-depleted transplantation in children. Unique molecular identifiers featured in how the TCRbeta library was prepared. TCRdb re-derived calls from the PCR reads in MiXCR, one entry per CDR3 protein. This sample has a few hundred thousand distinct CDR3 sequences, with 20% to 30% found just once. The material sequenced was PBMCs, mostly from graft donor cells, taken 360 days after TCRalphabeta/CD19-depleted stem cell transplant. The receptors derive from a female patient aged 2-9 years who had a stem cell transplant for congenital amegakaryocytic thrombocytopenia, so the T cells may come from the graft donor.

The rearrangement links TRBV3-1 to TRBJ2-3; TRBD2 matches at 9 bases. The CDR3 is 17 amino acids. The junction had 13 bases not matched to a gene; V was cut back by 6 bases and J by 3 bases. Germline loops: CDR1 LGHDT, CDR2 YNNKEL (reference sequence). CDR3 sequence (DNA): TGTGCCAGCAGTTTTAGCTTTAGCGGGGGAGCAACAGATACGCAGTATTTT. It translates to CASSFSFSGGATDTQYF.

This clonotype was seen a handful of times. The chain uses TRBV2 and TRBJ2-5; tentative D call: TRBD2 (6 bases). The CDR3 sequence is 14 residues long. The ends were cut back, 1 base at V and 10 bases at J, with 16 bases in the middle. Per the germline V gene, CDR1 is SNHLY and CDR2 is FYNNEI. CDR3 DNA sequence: TGTGCCAGCAGTGAAGGGGGACTTCTAGTGGTCCAGTACTTC. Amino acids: CASSEGGLLVVQYF.

CDR3 in amino acids: CASSQQGFNTEAFF. The CDR3 DNA reads TGTGCCAGCAGCCAACAGGGATTCAACACTGAAGCTTTCTTT. This sequence joins TRBV12-3 or TRBV12-4 and TRBJ1-1, with D possibly TRBD1 on 6 matching bases. The V end lost 6 bases, the J end lost 2 bases, and 13 bases lay between the germline ends. The CDR3 loop spans 14 amino acids.

Here the CDR3 DNA reads TGCAGTGCTAGAGCCGCGGAGGCTAGCCAACCCTACAATGAGCAGTTCTTC. It specifies CSARAAEASQPYNEQFF. J is TRBJ2-1 and V is TRBV20-1, with D maybe TRBD2 (5 bases). Germline V gene data show CDR1 as DFQATT and CDR2 as SNEGSKA (reference sequence). CDR3 length: 17 residues. V lost 1 base and J lost 2, with 18 bases in between.

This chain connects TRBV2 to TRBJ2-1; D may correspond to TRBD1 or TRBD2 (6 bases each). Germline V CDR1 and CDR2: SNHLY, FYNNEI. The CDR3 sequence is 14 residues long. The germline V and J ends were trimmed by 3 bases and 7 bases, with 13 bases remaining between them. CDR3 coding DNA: TGTGCCAGCAGTGATTCGGGGGCCCGAAATGAGCAGTTCTTC. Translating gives CASSDSGARNEQFF.

In nucleotides, the CDR3 is TGTGCCAGCAGCTGGCGACAGCCGTCGGATGTAGCTTTCTTT. Protein sequence: CASSWRQPSDVAFF. The genes are TRBV7-9 and TRBJ1-1; a possible D gene is TRBD1 (5 bases). CDR3 length: 14 residues. V was pared by 4 bases and J by 10 bases, with 19 bases between. Germline V gene sequence: CDR1 SEHNR, CDR2 FQNEAQ (reference sequence).

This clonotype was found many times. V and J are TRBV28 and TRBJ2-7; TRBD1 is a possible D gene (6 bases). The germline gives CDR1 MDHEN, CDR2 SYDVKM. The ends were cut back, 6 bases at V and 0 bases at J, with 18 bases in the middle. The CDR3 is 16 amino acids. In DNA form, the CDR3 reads TGTGCCAGCAGCGGGGAACAGGGACCTAGCTCCTACGAGCAGTACTTC. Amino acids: CASSGEQGPSSYEQYF.

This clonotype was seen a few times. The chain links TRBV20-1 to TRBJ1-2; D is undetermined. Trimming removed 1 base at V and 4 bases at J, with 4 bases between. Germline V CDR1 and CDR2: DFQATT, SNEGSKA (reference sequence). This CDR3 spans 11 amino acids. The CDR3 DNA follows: TGCAGTGCTAGAGCCGGCTATGGCTACACCTTC. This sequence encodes CSARAGYGYTF.

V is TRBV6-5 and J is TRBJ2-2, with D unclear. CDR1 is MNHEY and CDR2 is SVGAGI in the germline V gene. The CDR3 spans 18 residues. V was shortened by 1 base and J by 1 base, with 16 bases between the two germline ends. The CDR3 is CASSYFLPLGWNTGELFF. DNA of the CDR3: TGTGCCAGCAGTTACTTTCTCCCCCTGGGCTGGAACACCGGGGAGCTGTTTTTT.

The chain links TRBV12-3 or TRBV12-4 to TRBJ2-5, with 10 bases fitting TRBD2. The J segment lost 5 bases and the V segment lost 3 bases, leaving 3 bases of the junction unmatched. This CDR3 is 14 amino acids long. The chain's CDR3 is CASSFLAGVETQYF. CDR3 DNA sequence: TGTGCCAGCAGTTTTCTAGCGGGAGTTGAGACCCAGTACTTC.

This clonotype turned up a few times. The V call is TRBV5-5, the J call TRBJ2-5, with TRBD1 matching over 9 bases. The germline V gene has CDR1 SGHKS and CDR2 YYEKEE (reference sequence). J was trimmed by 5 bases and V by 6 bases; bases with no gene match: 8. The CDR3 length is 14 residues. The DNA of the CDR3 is TGTGCCAGCACCACAGGGGGCATGAGGGAGACCCAGTACTTC. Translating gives CASTTGGMRETQYF.

Written as DNA, the CDR3 is TGTGCCAGCACCTCGACCGCGGCTGAAGCTTTCTTT. This sequence encodes CASTSTAAEAFF. This rearrangement joins TRBV2 to TRBJ1-1; no firm D call. The V and J ends lost 7 bases and 6 bases respectively, with 12 bases between them. Germline V lookup: CDR1 SNHLY, CDR2 FYNNEI. CDR3 size: 12 residues.

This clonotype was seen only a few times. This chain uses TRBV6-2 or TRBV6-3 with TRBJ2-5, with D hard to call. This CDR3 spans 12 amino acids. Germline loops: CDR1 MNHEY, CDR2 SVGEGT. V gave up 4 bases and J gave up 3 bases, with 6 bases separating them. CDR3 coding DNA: TGTGCCAGCAGTTTCGTAAAAGAGACCCAGTACTTC. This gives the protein CASSFVKETQYF.

The CDR3 DNA follows: TGTGCCAGCAGCCTCACGTTGGTTGATGGCGGGGAGCTGTTTTTT. Protein product: CASSLTLVDGGELFF. The gene calls are TRBV11-2 and TRBJ2-2, with no clear D. This CDR3 region has 15 residues. Per the germline V gene, CDR1 is SGHAT and CDR2 is FQNNGV. With 5 bases removed from V and 7 bases from J, the gap between germline ends came to 17 bases.

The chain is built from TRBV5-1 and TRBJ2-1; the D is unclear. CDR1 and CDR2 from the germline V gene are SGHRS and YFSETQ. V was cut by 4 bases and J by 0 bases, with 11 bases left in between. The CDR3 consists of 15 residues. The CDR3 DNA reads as TGCGCCAGCAGCGAAGGCCCGAGCTCCTACAATGAGCAGTTCTTC. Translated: CASSEGPSSYNEQFF.

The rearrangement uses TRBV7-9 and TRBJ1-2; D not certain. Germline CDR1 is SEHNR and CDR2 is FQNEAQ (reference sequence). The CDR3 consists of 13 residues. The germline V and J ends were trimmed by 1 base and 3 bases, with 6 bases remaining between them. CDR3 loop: CASSLVGDYGYTF. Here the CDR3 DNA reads TGTGCCAGCAGCTTAGTGGGTGACTATGGCTACACCTTC. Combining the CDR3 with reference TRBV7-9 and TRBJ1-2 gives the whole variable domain DTGVSQNPRHKITKRGQNVTFRCDPISEHNRLYWYRQTLGQGPEFLTYFQNEAQLEKSRLLSDRFSAERPKGSFSTLEIQRTEQGDSAMYLCASSLVGDYGYTFGSGTRLTVV.

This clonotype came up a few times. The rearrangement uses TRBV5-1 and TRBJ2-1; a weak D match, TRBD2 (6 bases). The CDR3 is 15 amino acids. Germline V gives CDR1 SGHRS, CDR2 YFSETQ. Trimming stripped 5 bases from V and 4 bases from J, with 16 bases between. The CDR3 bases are TGCGCCAGCAGACGCGGGACGGAACCTTACAATGAGCAGTTCTTC. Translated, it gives CASRRGTEPYNEQFF.

The CDR3: CASSQRGRGIQYF. CDR3 coding DNA: TGTGCCAGCAGCCAACGGGGGAGGGGCATTCAGTACTTC. V and J are TRBV4-2 and TRBJ2-4; TRBD2 agrees at 7 bases. Germline CDR1 LGHNA, CDR2 YNFKEQ. V trimming: 2 bases; J trimming: 9 bases; junction bases outside the gene matches: 4. This CDR3 has 13 amino acids.

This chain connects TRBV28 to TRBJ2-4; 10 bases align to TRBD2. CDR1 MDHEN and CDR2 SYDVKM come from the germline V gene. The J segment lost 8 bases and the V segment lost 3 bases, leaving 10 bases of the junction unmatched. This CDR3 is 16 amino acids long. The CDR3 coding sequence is TGTGCCAGCAGTTTTCTCGGGAAGCGGGAGGGTGACATTCAGTACTTC. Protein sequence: CASSFLGKREGDIQYF.

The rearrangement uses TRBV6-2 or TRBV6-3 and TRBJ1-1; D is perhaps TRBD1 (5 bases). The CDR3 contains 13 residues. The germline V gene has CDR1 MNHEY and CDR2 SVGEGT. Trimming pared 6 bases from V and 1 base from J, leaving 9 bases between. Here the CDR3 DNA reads TGTGCCAGCAGGGGCAGGGCGAACACTGAAGCTTTCTTT. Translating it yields CASRGRANTEAFF.

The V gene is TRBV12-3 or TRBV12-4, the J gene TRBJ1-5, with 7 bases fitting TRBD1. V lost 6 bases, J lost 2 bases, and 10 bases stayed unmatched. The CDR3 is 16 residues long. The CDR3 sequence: CASRRQGPIGNQPQHF. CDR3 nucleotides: TGTGCCAGCAGAAGACAGGGACCTATCGGCAATCAGCCCCAGCATTTT.

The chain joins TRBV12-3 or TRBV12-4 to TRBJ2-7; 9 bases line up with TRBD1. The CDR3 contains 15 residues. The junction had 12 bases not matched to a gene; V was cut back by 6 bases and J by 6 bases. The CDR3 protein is CASRPPGTGLFEQYF. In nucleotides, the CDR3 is TGTGCCAGCAGACCTCCCGGGACAGGGCTTTTCGAGCAGTACTTC.

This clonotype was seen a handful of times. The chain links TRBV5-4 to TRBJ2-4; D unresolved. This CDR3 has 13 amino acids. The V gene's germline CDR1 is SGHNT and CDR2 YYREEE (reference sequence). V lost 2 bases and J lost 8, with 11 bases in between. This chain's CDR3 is CASSLSSRDIQYF. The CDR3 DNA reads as TGTGCCAGCAGCTTATCGAGCCGGGACATTCAGTACTTC.

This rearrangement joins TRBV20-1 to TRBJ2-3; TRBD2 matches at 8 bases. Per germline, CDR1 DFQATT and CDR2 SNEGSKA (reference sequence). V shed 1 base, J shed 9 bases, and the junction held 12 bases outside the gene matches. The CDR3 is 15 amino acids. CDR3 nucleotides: TGCAGTGCTAGAGGAGTAGGCGGGAGGCTGGTCACGCAGTATTTT. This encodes CSARGVGGRLVTQYF.

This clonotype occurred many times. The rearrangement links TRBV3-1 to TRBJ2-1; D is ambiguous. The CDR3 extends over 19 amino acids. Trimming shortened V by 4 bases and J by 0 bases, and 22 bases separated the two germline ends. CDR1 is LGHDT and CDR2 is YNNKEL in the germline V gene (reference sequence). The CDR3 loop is CASSPPKSKLASSYNEQFF. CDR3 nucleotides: TGTGCCAGCAGCCCACCTAAGAGTAAACTTGCGAGCTCCTACAATGAGCAGTTCTTC.

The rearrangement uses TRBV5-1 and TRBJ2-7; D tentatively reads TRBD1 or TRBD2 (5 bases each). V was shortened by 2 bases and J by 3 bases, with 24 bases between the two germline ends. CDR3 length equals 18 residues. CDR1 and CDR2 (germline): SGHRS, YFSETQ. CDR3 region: CASSLTTGLNPMGYEQYF. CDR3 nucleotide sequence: TGCGCCAGCAGCTTAACAACAGGACTCAACCCTATGGGCTACGAGCAGTACTTC.

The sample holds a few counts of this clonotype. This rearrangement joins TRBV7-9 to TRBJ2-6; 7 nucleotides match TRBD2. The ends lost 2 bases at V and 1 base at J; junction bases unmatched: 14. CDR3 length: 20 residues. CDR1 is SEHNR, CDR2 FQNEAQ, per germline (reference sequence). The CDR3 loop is CASSLWRAGDFLSGANVLTF. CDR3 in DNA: TGTGCCAGCAGCTTATGGCGGGCGGGGGACTTCCTTTCTGGGGCCAACGTCCTGACTTTC.